The present TCR beta chain was sequenced within a study of OX40 agonist ivuxolimab in advanced cancers. Study summary: Participants could have had prior anti-PD-1, anti-PD-L1 or anti-CTLA-4 therapy, and around 43% had some. Study-level findings and limits: Antigen targets of the expanded peripheral T cells went undetermined. CD8+ T cells (on average) carried more expanded clones than CD4+ T cells.

The ends were cut back, 0 bases at V and 0 bases at J, with 8 bases in the middle. CDR3 length equals 15 residues. Germline CDR1 reads MNHEY; CDR2 reads SMNVEV (reference sequence). Sequencing was performed with immunoSEQ multiplex PCR; in TCRdb, only in-frame clones are kept and a portion is missing. Among approximately 97,000 clones listed, 80% to 90% were seen once. With regard to this clone: Its antigen remains unidentified.

This chain links TRBV27 with TRBJ1-1, with no clear D. The specimen was CD4+ or CD8+ T cells sorted from blood, collected in a trial of the OX40 agonist ivuxolimab. The origin of this receptor is an adult with an advanced solid tumor such as melanoma, head and neck, liver or kidney cancer. In nucleotides, the CDR3 is TGTGCCAGCAGTTTATCTGCCAGTTTGAACACTGAAGCTTTCTTT. It specifies CASSLSASLNTEAFF.